This TCR beta chain was found in a study of T cells in women clearing cervical HPV infection. Turning to the study itself: Cases' blood sampling followed lesion detection by median approximately 150 days (90 to 200). With HLA typing for only a few women, HLA confounding remains possible.

Germline V gene lookup returns CDR1 SNHLY and CDR2 FYNNEI. The CDR3 sequence is 14 residues long. The junction had 4 bases not matched to a gene; V was cut back by 5 bases and J by 3 bases. Worth noting for this clone: Read data end 3 residues before the CDR3 end; the end is taken from the germline J gene.

Using immunoSEQ multiplex PCR, the repertoire was profiled, and TCRdb retains in-frame clones only, with some absent. The repertoire shows about 26,000 clones; the top ten hold 11%. The chain recombines TRBV2 with TRBJ1-2; 9 bases are a match to TRBD1. Sequenced material: blood buffy coat. The sequence came from a woman between 18 and 70 years old with a cervical HPV16 infection that either progressed to CIN3+ or cleared (not recorded which). CDR3 residues: CASSLRTGDYGYTF. Partial CDR3 DNA: TGTGCCAGCAGTCTTCGGACAGGGGACTATGGC.